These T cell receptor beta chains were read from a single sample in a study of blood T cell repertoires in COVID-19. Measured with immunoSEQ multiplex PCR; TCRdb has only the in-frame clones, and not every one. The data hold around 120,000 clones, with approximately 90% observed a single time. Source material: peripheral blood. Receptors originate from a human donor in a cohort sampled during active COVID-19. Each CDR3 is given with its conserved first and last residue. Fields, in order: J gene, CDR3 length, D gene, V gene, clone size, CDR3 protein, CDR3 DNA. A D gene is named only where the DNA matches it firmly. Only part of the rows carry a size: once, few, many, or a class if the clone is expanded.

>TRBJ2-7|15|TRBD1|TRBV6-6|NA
CASLGFGDRGYEQYF
TGTGCCAGCTTGGGGTTCGGGGACAGGGGCTACGAGCAGTACTTC
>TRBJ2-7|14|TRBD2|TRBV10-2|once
CASSESGLGGEQYF
TGCGCCAGCAGTGAGTCAGGACTAGGTGGCGAGCAGTACTTC
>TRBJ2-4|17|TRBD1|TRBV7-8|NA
CASSPDRGLLAKNIQYF
TGTGCCAGCAGCCCCGATAGGGGGCTCCTAGCCAAAAACATTCAGTACTTC
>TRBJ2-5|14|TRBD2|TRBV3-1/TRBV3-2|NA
CASTPLAAQETQYF
TGTGCCAGCACCCCGCTAGCGGCGCAAGAGACCCAGTACTTC
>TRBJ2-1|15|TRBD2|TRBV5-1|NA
CASSPGTSGSGEQFF
TGCGCCAGCAGCCCCGGGACTAGCGGGAGTGGTGAGCAGTTCTTC
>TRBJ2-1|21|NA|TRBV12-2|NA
CASRLIIRRLAGGTGYNEQFF
TGTGCAAGTCGCTTAATCATTCGGAGACTAGCGGGAGGGACCGGCTACAATGAGCAGTTCTTC
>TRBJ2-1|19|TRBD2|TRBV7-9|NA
CASSLGVSGGTVPPDEQFF
TGTGCCAGCAGCTTAGGGGTTAGCGGGGGAACGGTACCCCCCGATGAGCAGTTCTTC
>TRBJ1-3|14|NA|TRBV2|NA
CASRREAGGNTIYF
TGTGCCAGCAGACGGGAGGCCGGGGGAAACACCATATATTTT
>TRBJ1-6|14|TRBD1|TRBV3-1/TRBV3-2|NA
CASSPGTGLITLHF
TGTGCCAGCAGCCCGGGGACAGGGTTAATCACCCTCCACTTT
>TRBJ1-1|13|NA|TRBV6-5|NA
CASKRQMNTEAFF
TGTGCCAGCAAGAGACAGATGAACACTGAAGCTTTCTTT
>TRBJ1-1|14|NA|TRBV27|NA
CASSLYREGTEAFF
TGTGCCAGCAGTTTGTACAGGGAGGGCACTGAAGCTTTCTTT
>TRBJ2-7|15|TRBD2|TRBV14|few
CASSQGLAGVWEQYF
TGTGCCAGCAGCCAAGGACTAGCGGGAGTCTGGGAGCAGTACTTC
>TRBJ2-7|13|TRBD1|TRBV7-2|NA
CASSLTGAYEQYF
TGTGCCAGCAGCTTAACAGGGGCCTACGAGCAGTACTTC
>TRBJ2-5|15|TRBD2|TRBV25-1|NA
CATQGLAGIQETQYF
TGTGCCACCCAGGGACTAGCGGGCATCCAAGAGACCCAGTACTTC
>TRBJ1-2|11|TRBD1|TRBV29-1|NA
CSEQTGLLYTF
TGCAGCGAGCAGACAGGGCTCCTTTACACCTTC
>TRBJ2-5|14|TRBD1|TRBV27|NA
CASSLSRIRDREYF
TGTGCCAGCAGTCTCTCTAGAATCCGGGACAGGGAGTACTTC
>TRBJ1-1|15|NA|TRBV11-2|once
CASSLRRGANTEAFF
TGTGCCAGCAGCTTACGGAGGGGCGCGAACACTGAAGCTTTCTTT
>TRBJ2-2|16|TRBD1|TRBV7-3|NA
CASSRGQGARHGELFF
TGTGCCAGCAGCCGGGGACAGGGGGCGCGACACGGGGAGCTGTTTTTT
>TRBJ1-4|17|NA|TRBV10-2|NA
CASSESPYRVGIEKLFF
TGCGCCAGCAGTGAGTCCCCGTACAGGGTGGGAATTGAAAAACTGTTTTTT
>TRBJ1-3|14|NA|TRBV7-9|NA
CASSLEGNGNTIYF
TGTGCCAGCAGCTTGGAGGGAAACGGAAACACCATATATTTT
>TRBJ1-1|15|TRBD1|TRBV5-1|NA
CASSLGQAPNTEAFF
TGCGCCAGCAGCCTAGGACAGGCGCCGAACACTGAAGCTTTCTTT
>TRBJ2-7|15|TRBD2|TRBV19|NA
CASSMLGLAGGPQYF
TGTGCCAGTAGTATGCTCGGACTAGCGGGGGGGCCGCAGTACTTC
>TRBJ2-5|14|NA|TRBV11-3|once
CASSSLGERGTQYF
TGTGCCAGCAGCTCCCTCGGAGAGCGTGGGACCCAGTACTTC
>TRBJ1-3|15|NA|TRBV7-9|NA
CASSLLLSSGNTIYF
TGTGCCAGCAGCTTATTGCTGAGCTCTGGAAACACCATATATTTT
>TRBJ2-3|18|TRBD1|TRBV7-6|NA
CASIPKQDRGSLTDTQYF
TGTGCCAGCATCCCCAAACAGGACAGGGGGTCGCTCACAGATACGCAGTATTTT
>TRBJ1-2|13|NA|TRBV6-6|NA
CASSYEDYYGYTF
TGTGCCAGCAGTTACGAGGACTACTATGGCTACACCTTC
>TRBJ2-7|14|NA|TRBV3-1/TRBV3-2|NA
CASSQDWSSYEQYF
TGTGCCAGCAGCCAAGACTGGAGCTCCTACGAGCAGTACTTC
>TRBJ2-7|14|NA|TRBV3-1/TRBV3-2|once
CASSQPGRSYEQYF
TGTGCCAGCAGCCAACCTGGGCGCAGCTACGAGCAGTACTTC
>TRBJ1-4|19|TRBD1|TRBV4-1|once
CASSQERGQGGRGNEKLFF
TGCGCCAGCAGCCAAGAAAGGGGGCAGGGGGGCCGCGGTAATGAAAAACTGTTTTTT
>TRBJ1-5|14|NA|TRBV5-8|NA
CASSSRGGNQPQHF
TGTGCCAGCAGCTCCCGTGGAGGCAATCAGCCCCAGCATTTT
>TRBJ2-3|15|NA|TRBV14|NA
CASSNTGSRRDTQYF
TGTGCCAGCAGCAACACAGGGTCGAGGAGAGATACGCAGTATTTT
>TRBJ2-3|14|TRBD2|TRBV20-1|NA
CSAIDGGGTDTQYF
TGCAGTGCTATTGACGGGGGAGGGACAGATACGCAGTATTTT
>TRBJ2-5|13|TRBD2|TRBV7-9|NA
CASSELSGGTQYF
TGTGCCAGCAGCGAACTGAGCGGGGGGACCCAGTACTTC
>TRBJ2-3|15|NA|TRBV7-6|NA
CASSLASLSTDTQYF
TGTGCCAGCAGCTTAGCGTCCCTTAGCACAGATACGCAGTATTTT
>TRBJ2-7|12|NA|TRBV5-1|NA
CASSLIGGEQYF
TGCGCCAGCAGCTTGATAGGGGGCGAGCAGTACTTC
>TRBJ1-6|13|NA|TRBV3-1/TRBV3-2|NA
CASNRGYNSPLHF
TGTGCCAGCAACCGGGGGTATAATTCACCCCTCCACTTT
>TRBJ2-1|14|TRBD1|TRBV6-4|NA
CASSDAGTGNEQFF
TGTGCCAGCAGTGACGCCGGGACAGGCAATGAGCAGTTCTTC
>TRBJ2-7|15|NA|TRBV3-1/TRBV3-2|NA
CASSQPGLSTYEQYF
TGTGCCAGCAGCCAACCGGGACTTTCGACCTACGAGCAGTACTTC
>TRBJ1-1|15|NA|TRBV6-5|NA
CASSPMTGVNTEAFF
TGTGCCAGCAGCCCCATGACAGGTGTGAACACTGAAGCTTTCTTT
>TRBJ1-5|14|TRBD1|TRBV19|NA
CASKRGQVGQPQHF
TGTGCCAGTAAGAGGGGGCAGGTGGGTCAGCCCCAGCATTTT
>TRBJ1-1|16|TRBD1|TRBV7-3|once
CASSPRGTGVNTEAFF
TGTGCCAGCAGCCCGCGGGGGACAGGGGTGAACACTGAAGCTTTCTTT
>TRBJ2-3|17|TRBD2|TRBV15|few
CATSRDWSGSLTDTQYF
TGTGCCACCAGCAGAGACTGGAGCGGGAGTCTCACAGATACGCAGTATTTT
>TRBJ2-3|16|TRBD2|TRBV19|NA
CASSIPSGGAADTQYF
TGTGCCAGTAGTATCCCTAGCGGGGGGGCCGCAGATACGCAGTATTTT
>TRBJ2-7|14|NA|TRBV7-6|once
CASSDHRGGREQYF
TGTGCCAGCAGCGATCACAGGGGAGGTCGCGAGCAGTACTTC
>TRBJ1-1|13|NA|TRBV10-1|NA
CASSESSTGEAFF
TGCGCCAGCAGTGAGTCGTCGACAGGTGAAGCTTTCTTT
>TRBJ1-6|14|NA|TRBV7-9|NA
CASNPNFENSPLHF
TGTGCCAGCAACCCTAACTTCGAGAATTCACCCCTCCACTTT
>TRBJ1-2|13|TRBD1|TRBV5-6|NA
CASSLGQGVGYTF
TGTGCCAGCAGCTTGGGACAGGGTGTCGGCTACACCTTC
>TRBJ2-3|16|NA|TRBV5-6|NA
CASSLVAGPYTDTQYF
TGTGCCAGCAGCTTGGTTGCAGGGCCTTACACAGATACGCAGTATTTT
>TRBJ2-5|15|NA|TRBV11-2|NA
CASSLRGRGDETQYF
TGTGCCAGCAGCTTACGAGGACGGGGAGATGAGACCCAGTACTTC
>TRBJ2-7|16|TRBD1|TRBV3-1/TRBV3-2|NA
CASSGFPGQGKNEQYF
TGTGCCAGCAGCGGGTTCCCGGGACAGGGGAAAAACGAGCAGTACTTC
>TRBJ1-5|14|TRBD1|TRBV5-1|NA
CASSLTGGDQPQHF
TGCGCCAGCAGTTTAACAGGGGGAGATCAGCCCCAGCATTTT
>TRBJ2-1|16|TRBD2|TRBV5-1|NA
CASSLGLAGGNNEQFF
TGCGCCAGCAGCTTGGGACTAGCGGGGGGAAACAATGAGCAGTTCTTC